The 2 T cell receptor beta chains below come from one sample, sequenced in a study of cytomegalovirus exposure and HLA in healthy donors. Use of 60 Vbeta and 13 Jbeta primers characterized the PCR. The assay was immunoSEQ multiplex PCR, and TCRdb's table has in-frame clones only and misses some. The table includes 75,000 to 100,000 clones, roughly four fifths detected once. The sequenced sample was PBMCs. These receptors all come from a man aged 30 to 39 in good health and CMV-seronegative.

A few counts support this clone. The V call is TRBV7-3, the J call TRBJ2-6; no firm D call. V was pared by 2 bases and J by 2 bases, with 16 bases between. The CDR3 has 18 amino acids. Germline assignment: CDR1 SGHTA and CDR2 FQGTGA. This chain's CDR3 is CASSLAAIGSAGANVLTF. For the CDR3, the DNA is TGTGCCAGCAGCTTAGCGGCCATAGGAAGCGCTGGGGCCAACGTCCTGACTTTC.

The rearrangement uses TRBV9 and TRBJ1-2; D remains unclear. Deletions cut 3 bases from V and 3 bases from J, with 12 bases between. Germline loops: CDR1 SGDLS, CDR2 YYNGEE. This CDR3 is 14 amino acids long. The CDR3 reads CASSGTLTDYGYTF. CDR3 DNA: TGTGCCAGCAGCGGAACGCTGACTGACTATGGCTACACCTTC.